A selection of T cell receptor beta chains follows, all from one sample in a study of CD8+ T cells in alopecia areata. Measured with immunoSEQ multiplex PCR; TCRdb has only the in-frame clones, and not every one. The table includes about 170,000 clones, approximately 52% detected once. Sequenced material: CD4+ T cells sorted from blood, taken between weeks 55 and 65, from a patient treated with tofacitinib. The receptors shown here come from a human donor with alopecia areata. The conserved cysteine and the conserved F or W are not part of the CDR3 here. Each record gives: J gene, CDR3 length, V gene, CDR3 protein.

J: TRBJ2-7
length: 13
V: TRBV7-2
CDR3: ASSLTGRPFYEQY

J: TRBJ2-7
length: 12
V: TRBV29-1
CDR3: SVTRSGGGYEQY

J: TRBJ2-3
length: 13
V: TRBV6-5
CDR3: ASSARASARDTQY

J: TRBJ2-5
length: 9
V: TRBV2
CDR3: ASVREGTQY

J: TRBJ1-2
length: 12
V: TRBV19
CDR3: ASSIPDWTDGQP

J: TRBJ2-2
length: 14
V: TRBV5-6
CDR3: ASSTRTGLNTGELF

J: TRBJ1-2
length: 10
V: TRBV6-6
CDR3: ASSDRNYGYT

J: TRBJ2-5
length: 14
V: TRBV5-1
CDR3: ASSLVWTGGQETQY

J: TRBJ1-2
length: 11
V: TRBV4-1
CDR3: ASSQDSLNGYT

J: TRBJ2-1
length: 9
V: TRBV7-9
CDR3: ASSLGHEQF

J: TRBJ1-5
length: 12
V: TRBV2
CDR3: ASSQQGFNQPQH

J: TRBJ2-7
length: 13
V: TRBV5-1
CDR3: ASSLPGTGGYEQY

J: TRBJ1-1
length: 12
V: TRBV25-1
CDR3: ASRTDGMNTEAF

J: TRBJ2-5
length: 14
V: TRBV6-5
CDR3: ASSSYRGLLGETQY

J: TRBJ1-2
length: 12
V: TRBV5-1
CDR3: ASSSYGENYGYT

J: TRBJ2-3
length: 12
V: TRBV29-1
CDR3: SVVDDFSSGTQY

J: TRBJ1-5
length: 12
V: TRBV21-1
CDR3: ASSRGVENQPQH